These 5 T cell receptor beta chains were all obtained from the same sample, sequenced in a study of blood T cell repertoires in COVID-19. Some clones are missing from TCRdb's copy, which holds only in-frame ones; the method was immunoSEQ multiplex PCR. There are approximately 500,000 clones in the sample; approximately 89% occur only once, and 0.8% to 0.9% lies in the top ten. Input material: peripheral blood. These receptors all stem from a man younger than 30 with COVID-19, enrolled during active disease.

The chain recombines TRBV21-1 with TRBJ1-3. TRBV21-1 is described as a pseudogene. The CDR3 has 15 residues. CDR3 loop: CASSDERVGGNTIYF. The CDR3 nucleotides read TGTGCCAGCAGTGACGAGAGGGTAGGTGGAAACACCATATATTTT.

The chain has TRBV6-4 and TRBJ2-7, with D unresolved. In germline, CDR1 is MRHNA, CDR2 SNTAGT. The CDR3 is made up of 22 amino acids. V was cut by 1 base and J by 3 bases, with 34 bases left in between. CDR3 in DNA: TGTGCCAGCAGTGACTTGCCACACTTTAGCCCCCGATCCCCTCGAAACTTCTACGAGCAGTACTTC. Translated, it gives CASSDLPHFSPRSPRNFYEQYF.

The chain recombines TRBV10-3 with TRBJ1-1, with 8 positions matching TRBD1. This CDR3 region has 15 residues. The junction had 6 bases not matched to a gene; V was cut back by 5 bases and J by 1 base. Germline lookup yields CDR1 ENHRY and CDR2 SYGVKD. CDR3 residues: CAISKGQGGNTEAFF. The CDR3 DNA is TGTGCCATCAGTAAAGGACAGGGTGGGAACACTGAAGCTTTCTTT.

V usage is TRBV21-1 and J usage is TRBJ1-5. TRBV21-1 is classified as a pseudogene. CDR3 length equals 14 residues. CDR3 coding DNA: TGTGCCAGCAGCAAGGAAGAGGAGAGTCAGCCCCAGCATTTT. Protein product: CASSKEEESQPQHF.

This chain uses TRBV7-9 with TRBJ1-1, with TRBD1 matching over 8 bases. The CDR3 contains 14 residues. Germline V gene data show CDR1 as SEHNR and CDR2 as FQNEAQ (reference sequence). V was clipped by 5 bases and J by 7 bases; unmatched bases: 9. CDR3 sequence: CASSDGTGIDEAFF. In nucleotides, the CDR3 is TGTGCCAGCAGCGATGGGACAGGAATAGATGAAGCTTTCTTT.